The clone carrying this TCR beta chain has at least ten counts. Antigen specificity is unknown. Noted time point: patch test 1, 2 weeks after DPC sensitization. The treatment: therapeutic diphenylcyclopropenone sensitization with weekly scalp DPC. These data are taken from a study of human T cells and chemical hapten exposure. The study, taken as a whole, reports: Positively correlated with patch test score were the counts of PT1 expanded TCRs. No alteration of TCRs above 1 in 1000 frequency was seen with DPC sensitization.

The V gene lost 2 bases and the J gene lost 6 bases, with 7 bases spanning the gap. Germline V CDR1 and CDR2: MGHRA, YSYEKL. This CDR3 has 13 amino acids. The library put unique molecular identifiers onto individual cDNA molecules. As originally analysed: From about 22,000 to 700,000 TCRs were found per sample, with a median of roughly 89,000. TCRdb independently ran MiXCR on the RACE reads; one entry per CDR3 protein. In this record, the V and J calls reflect TCRdb's handling and not the investigators' own analysis. The data contain approximately 340,000 distinct CDR3 sequences, approximately 6.3% of them singletons.

The rearrangement uses TRBV4-1 and TRBJ2-2; a weak D match, TRBD1 (5 bases). The specimen was whole blood, collected in connection with sensitization to the hapten diphenylcyclopropenone (DPC). The sequence derives from a woman between 18 and 29 years old with alopecia areata. Some clones in this sample may be carry-over from other donors' samples. The CDR3 DNA follows: TGCGCCAGCAGCCAATTGACAGCCGGGGAGCTGTTTTTT. Its protein product is CASSQLTAGELFF.